The clone carrying this TCR beta chain showed up just a few times. Its antigen remains unknown. Via MiXCR, TCRdb re-called the 5' RACE reads, giving one row per CDR3 protein. Of under 200,000 distinct CDR3 sequences in the sample, 9.5% to 13% were seen once. The sample is drawn from a study of T-cell memory formation after mild COVID-19. Study context: TCR clusters mostly belonged to single donors.

Study findings and constraints: Some clones that responded were present in memory (sampled pre-infection), which suggests cross-reactive memory joined. Shrinking CD4+ clones were chiefly CM and EM; CD8+ ones were chiefly EMRA.

The V gene's germline CDR1 is MGHDK and CDR2 SYGVNS. Trimming cost V 4 bases and J 0 bases, with 7 bases left between them. The CDR3 is 14 amino acids. The sequenced material came from PBMCs or a T cell subset sorted from them (not recorded which). The clonotype comes from a man between 18 and 29 years old who had mild COVID-19 (a few samples of this study predate the infection). Cell type and time point are not known. The chain uses TRBV25-1 and TRBJ2-1; weak D call: TRBD2 (5 bases). CDR3 region: CASSADFSYNEQFF. CDR3 in DNA: TGTGCCAGCAGTGCGGACTTCTCCTACAATGAGCAGTTCTTC.